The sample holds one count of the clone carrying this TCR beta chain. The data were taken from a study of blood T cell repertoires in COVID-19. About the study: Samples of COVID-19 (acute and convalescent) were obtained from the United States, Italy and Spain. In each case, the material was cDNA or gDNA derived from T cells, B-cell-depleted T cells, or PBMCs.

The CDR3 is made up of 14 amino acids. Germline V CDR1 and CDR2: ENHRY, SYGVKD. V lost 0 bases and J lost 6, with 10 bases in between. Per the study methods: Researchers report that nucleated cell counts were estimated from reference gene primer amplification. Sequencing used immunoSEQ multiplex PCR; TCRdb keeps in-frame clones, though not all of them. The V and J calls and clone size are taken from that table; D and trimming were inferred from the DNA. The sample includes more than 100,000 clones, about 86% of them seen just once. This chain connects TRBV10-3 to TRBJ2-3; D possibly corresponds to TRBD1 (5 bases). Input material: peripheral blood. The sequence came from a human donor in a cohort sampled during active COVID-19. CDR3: CAISESRQGDTQYF. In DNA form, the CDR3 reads TGTGCCATCAGTGAGTCGAGGCAGGGCGATACGCAGTATTTT.